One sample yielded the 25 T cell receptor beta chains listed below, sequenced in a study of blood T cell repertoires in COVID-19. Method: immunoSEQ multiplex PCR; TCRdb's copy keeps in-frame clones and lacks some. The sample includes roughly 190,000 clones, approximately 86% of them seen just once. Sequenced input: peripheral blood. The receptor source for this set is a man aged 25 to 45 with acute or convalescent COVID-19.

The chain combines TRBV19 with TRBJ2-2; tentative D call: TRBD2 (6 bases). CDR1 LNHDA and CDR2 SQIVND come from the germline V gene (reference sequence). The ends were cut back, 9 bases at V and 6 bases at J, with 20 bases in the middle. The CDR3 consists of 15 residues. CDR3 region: CARQRRGRKSGELFF. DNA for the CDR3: TGTGCCAGACAGAGGAGGGGTAGAAAGTCCGGGGAGCTGTTTTTT.

CDR3 region: CASSTGGTGELFF. CDR3 nucleotides: TGTGCCAGCAGTACGGGAGGCACCGGGGAGCTGTTTTTT. The chain recombines TRBV28 with TRBJ2-2; 7 bases match TRBD2. The germline V gene encodes CDR1 MDHEN and CDR2 SYDVKM. The V segment lost 5 bases and the J segment 4 bases; nucleotides outside the gene matches: 1. The CDR3 consists of 13 residues.

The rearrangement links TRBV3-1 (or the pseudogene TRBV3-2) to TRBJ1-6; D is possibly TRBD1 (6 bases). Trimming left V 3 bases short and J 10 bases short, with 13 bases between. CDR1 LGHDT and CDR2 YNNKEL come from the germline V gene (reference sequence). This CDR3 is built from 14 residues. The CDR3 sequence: CASSQLDRQSPLHF. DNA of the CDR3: TGTGCCAGCAGCCAGTTGGACAGACAATCACCCCTCCACTTT.

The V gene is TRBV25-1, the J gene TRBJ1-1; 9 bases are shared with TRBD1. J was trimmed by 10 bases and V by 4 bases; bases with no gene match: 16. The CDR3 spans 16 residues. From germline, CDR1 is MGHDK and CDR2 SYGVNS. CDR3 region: CASSGNAGTGRLGAFF. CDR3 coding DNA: TGTGCCAGCAGTGGGAACGCCGGGACAGGGAGGTTGGGAGCTTTCTTT.

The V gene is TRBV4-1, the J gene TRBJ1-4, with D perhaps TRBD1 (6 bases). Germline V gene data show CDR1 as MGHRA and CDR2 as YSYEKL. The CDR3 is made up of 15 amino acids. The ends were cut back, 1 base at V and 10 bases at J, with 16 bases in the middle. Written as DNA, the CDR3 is TGCGCCAGCAGCCAAGTCTCCCAAGGGGGTGGAAAACTGTTTTTT. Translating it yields CASSQVSQGGGKLFF.

The CDR3 nucleotides read TGTGCCAGCGCAGAACAGGGAGAAGCTTTCTTT. Translated, it gives CASAEQGEAFF. The chain recombines TRBV2 with TRBJ1-1; maybe TRBD1 (6 bases). The CDR3 runs 11 residues. Germline lookup yields CDR1 SNHLY and CDR2 FYNNEI. V lost 8 bases and J 8 bases, leaving 12 bases between the germline ends.

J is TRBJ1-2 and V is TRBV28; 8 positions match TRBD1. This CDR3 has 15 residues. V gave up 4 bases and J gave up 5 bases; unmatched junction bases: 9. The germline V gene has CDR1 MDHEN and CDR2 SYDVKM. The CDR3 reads CASSSLRDRIYGYTF. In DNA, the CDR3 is TGTGCCAGCAGTTCGCTAAGGGACAGGATATATGGCTACACCTTC.

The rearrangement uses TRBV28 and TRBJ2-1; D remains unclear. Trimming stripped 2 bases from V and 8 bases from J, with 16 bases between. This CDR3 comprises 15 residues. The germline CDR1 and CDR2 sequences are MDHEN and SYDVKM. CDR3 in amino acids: CASSLTASLMDEQFF. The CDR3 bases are TGTGCCAGCAGTTTAACCGCCTCCCTAATGGATGAGCAGTTCTTC. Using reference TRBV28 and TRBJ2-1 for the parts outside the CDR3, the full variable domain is DVKVTQSSRYLVKRTGEKVFLECVQDMDHENMFWYRQDPGLGLRLIYFSYDVKMKEKGDIPEGYSVSREKKERFSLILESASTNQTSMYLCASSLTASLMDEQFFGPGTRLTVL.

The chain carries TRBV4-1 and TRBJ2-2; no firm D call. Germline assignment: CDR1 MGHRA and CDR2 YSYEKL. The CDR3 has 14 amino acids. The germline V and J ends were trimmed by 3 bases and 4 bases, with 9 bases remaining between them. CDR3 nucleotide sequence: TGCGCCAGCAGCCACAGCGTAGTCACCGGGGAGCTGTTTTTT. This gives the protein CASSHSVVTGELFF.

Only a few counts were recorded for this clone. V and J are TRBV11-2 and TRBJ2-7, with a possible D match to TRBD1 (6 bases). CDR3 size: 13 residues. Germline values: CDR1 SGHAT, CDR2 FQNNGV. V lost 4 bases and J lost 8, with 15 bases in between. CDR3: CASSSGHTSQQYF. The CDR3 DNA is TGTGCCAGCAGCTCGGGACACACGTCTCAGCAGTACTTC. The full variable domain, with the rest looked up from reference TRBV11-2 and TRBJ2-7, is EAGVAQSPRYKIIEKRQSVAFWCNPISGHATLYWYQQILGQGPKLLIQFQNNGVVDDSQLPKDRFSAERLKGVDSTLKIQPAKLEDSAVYLCASSSGHTSQQYFGPGTRLTVT.

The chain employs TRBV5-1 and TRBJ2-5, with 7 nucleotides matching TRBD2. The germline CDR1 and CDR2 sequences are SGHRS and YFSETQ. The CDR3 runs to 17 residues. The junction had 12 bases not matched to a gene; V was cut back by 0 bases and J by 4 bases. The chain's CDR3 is CASSLAVIGLAGETQYF. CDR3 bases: TGCGCCAGCAGCTTGGCCGTAATAGGCTTAGCGGGAGAGACCCAGTACTTC. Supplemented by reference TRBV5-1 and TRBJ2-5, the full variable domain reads KAGVTQTPRYLIKTRGQQVTLSCSPISGHRSVSWYQQTPGQGLQFLFEYFSETQRNKGNFPGRFSGRQFSNSRSEMNVSTLELGDSALYLCASSLAVIGLAGETQYFGPGTRLLVL.

This CDR3 reads CASSLSSTGNNEQFF. CDR3 in DNA: TGTGCCAGCAGCTTATCATCCACAGGGAACAATGAGCAGTTCTTC. The chain is built from TRBV7-3 and TRBJ2-1; tentative D call: TRBD1 (6 bases). Looked up from germline, CDR1 is SGHTA and CDR2 is FQGTGA. The germline V and J ends were trimmed by 2 bases and 5 bases, with 13 bases remaining between them. The CDR3 is 15 residues long.

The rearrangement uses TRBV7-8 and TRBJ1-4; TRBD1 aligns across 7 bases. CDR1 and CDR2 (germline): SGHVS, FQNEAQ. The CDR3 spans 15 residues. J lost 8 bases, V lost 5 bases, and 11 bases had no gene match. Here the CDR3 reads CASSERQGLGEKLFF. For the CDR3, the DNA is TGTGCCAGCAGCGAAAGACAGGGACTAGGAGAAAAACTGTTTTTT.

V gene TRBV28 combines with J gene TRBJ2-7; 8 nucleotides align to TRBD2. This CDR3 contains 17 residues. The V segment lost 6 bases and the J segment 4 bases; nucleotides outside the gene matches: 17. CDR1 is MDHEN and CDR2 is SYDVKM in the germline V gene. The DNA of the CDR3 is TGTGCCAGCAGCTCCCACCTTGGCAGCGGGAGATCGTACGAGCAGTACTTC. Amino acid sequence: CASSSHLGSGRSYEQYF.

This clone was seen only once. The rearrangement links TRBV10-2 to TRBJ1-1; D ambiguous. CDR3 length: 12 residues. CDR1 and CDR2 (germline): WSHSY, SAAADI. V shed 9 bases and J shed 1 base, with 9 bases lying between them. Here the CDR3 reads CASIQSNTEAFF. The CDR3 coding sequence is TGCGCCAGTATTCAGTCGAACACTGAAGCTTTCTTT.

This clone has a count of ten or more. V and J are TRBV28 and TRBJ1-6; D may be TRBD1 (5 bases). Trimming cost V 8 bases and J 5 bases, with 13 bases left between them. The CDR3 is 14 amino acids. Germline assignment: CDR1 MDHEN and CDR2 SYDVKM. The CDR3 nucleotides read TGTGCCAGCGCTCGGGGGGGGAATAATTCACCCCTCCACTTT. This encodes CASARGGNNSPLHF. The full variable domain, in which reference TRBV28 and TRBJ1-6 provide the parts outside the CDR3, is DVKVTQSSRYLVKRTGEKVFLECVQDMDHENMFWYRQDPGLGLRLIYFSYDVKMKEKGDIPEGYSVSREKKERFSLILESASTNQTSMYLCASARGGNNSPLHFGNGTRLTVT.

Here the CDR3 reads CASSELNEKLFF. For the CDR3, the DNA is TGTGCCAGCAGTGAACTGAATGAAAAACTGTTTTTT. The V and J genes are TRBV25-1 and TRBJ1-4; no firm D call. V was trimmed by 2 bases and J by 5 bases, leaving 3 bases between them. The CDR3 is 12 residues long. CDR1 MGHDK and CDR2 SYGVNS come from the germline V gene.

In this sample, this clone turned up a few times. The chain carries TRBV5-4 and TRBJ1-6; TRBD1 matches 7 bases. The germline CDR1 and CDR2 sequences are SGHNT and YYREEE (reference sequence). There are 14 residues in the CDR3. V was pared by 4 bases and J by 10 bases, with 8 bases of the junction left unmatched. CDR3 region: CASSLNRGPSPLHF. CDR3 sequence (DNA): TGTGCCAGCAGCCTCAACAGGGGTCCATCACCCCTCCACTTT.

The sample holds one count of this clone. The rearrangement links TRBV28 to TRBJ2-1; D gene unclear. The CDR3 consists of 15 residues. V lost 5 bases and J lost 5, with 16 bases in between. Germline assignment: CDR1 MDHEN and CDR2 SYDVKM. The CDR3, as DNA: TGTGCCAGCAGTCCATCATCGACTCGAAACAATGAGCAGTTCTTC. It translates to CASSPSSTRNNEQFF.

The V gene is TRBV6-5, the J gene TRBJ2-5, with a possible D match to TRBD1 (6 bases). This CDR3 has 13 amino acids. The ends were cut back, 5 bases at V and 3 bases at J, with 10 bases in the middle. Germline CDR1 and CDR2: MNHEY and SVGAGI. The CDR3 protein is CASSRTAKETQYF. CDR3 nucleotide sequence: TGTGCCAGCAGTAGGACAGCGAAAGAGACCCAGTACTTC.

The CDR3 region is CALGQGVQYF. The CDR3 coding sequence is TGTGCCCTGGGACAGGGGGTACAGTACTTC. This chain connects TRBV6-5 to TRBJ2-7; 11 bases agree with TRBD1. The germline V gene has CDR1 MNHEY and CDR2 SVGAGI. This CDR3 is 10 amino acids long. V lost 11 bases to trimming and J lost 10 bases; unmatched junction nucleotides: 4.

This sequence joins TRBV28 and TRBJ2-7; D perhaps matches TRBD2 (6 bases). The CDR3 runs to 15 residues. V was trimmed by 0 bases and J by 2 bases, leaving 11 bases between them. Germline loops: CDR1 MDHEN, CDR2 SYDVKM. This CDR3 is CASSLWGGITYEQYF. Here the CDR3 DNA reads TGTGCCAGCAGTTTATGGGGCGGGATAACCTACGAGCAGTACTTC.

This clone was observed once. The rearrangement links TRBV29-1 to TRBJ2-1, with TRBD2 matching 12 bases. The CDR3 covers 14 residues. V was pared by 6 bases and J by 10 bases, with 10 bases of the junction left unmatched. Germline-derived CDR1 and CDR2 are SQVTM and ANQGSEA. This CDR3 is CSVPGLAGTWEQFF. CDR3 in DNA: TGCAGCGTGCCGGGACTAGCGGGTACTTGGGAGCAGTTCTTC.

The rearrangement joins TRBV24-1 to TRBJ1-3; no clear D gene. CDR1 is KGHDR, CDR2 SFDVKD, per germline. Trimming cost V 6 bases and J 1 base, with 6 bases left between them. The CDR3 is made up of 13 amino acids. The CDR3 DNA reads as TGTGCCACCAGTAGCGGATCTGGAAACACCATATATTTT. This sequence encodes CATSSGSGNTIYF.

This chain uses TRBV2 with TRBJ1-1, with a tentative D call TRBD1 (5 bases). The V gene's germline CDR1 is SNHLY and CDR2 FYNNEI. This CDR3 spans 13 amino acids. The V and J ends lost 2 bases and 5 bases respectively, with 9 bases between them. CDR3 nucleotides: TGTGCCAGCAGTGAATCGGGGGGGACTGAAGCTTTCTTT. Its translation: CASSESGGTEAFF.